The subject of this entry is one T cell receptor beta chain. Its specificity is not known. The repertoire was sequenced with immunoSEQ multiplex PCR; TCRdb's copy has only in-frame clones and lacks some. The table records around 26,000 clones, around 90% of them present only once. This entry belongs to a study of T cells in localized non-small cell lung cancer. Study conclusions and caveats: Maximal T cell clonality occurred in uninvolved adjacent lung, with tumor ranking below it. Adjacent lung held a median around 60 of the top 100 tumor clones.

Sequenced here: peripheral blood, sampled before any cancer treatment. This sequence was found in a woman aged 18-55 years with stage I lung adenocarcinoma.

The CDR3 DNA sequence: TGTGCCAGCAGCTTTCGGGGTGAGACCCAGTACTTC. It codes for CASSFRGETQYF. This chain links TRBV7-2 with TRBJ2-5; D possibly corresponds to TRBD2 (5 bases). Trimming took 3 bases from V and 5 from J, leaving 7 bases between them. Germline V gives CDR1 SGHTA, CDR2 FQGNSA. The CDR3 runs to 12 residues.